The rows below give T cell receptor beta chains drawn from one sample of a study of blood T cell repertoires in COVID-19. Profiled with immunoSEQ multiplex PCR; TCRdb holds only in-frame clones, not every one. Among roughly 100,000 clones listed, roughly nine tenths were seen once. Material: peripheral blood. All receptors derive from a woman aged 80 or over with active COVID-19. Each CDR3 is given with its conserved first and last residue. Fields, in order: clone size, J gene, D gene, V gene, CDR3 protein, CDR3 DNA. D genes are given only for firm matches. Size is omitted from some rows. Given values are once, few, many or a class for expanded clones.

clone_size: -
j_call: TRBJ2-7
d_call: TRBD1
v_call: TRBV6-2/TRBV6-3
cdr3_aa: CASSYRATGQYEQYF
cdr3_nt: TGTGCCAGCAGTTACCGGGCGACAGGGCAATACGAGCAGTACTTC

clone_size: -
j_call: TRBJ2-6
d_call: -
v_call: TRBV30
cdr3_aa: CAWSDVQGFFGANVLTF
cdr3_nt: TGTGCCTGGAGTGATGTACAGGGATTCTTTGGGGCCAACGTCCTGACTTTC

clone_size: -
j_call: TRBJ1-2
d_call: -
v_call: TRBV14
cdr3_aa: CASSVQGNYGYTF
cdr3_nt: TGTGCCAGCAGCGTCCAGGGGAACTATGGCTACACCTTC

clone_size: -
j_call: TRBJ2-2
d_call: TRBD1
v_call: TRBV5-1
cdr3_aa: CASAADRVMFAGELFF
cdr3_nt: TGCGCCAGCGCTGCGGACAGGGTTATGTTTGCCGGGGAGCTGTTTTTT

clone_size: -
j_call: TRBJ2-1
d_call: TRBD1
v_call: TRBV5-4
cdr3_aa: CASSTGVNEQFF
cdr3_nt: TGTGCCAGCAGCACAGGGGTCAATGAGCAGTTCTTC

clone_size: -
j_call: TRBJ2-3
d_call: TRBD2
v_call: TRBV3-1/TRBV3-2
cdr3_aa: CASSQATTLAGSTDTQYF
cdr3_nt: TGTGCCAGCAGCCAAGCCACTACACTAGCGGGGTCAACAGATACGCAGTATTTT

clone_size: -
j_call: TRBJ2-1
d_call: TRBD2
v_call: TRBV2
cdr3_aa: CASSETFSGGSYNEQFF
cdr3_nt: TGTGCCAGCAGTGAAACCTTCAGCGGGGGCTCCTACAATGAGCAGTTCTTC

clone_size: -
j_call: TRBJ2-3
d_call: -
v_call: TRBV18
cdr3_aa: CASSPLVSGAFSDTQYF
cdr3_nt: TGTGCCAGCTCACCCCTTGTTAGCGGAGCCTTTTCCGATACGCAGTATTTT

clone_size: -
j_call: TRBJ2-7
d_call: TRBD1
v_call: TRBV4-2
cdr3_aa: CASSSTGAHEQYF
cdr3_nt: TGTGCCAGCAGCTCGACAGGGGCCCACGAGCAGTACTTC

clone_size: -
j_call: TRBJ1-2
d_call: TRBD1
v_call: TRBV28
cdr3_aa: CASSGWGTGLIYGYTF
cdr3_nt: TGTGCCAGCAGTGGGTGGGGGACAGGGCTAATCTATGGCTACACCTTC

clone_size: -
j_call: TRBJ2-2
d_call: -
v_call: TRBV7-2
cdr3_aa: CASSLISNTGELFF
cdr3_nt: TGTGCCAGCAGCTTAATATCGAACACCGGGGAGCTGTTTTTT

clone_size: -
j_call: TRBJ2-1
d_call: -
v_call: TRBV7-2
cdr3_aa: CASSLAWGEPYNEQFF
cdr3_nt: TGTGCCAGCAGCTTAGCGTGGGGGGAGCCTTACAATGAGCAGTTCTTC

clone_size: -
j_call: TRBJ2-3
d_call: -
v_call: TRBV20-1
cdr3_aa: CSASTYGKTDTQYF
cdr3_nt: TGCAGTGCTAGTACGTACGGGAAGACAGATACGCAGTATTTT

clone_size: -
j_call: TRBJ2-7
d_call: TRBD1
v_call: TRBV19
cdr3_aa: CASSMTGYYNEQYF
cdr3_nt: TGTGCCAGTAGTATGACAGGGTATTACAACGAGCAGTACTTC

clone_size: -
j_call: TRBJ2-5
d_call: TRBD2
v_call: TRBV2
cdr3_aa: CASSGPGGKATQYF
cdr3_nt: TGTGCCAGCAGTGGGCCGGGGGGGAAGGCGACCCAGTACTTC

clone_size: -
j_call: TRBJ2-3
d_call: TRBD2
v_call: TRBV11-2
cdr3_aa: CASSSGTSGSRQSTDTQYF
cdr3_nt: TGTGCCAGCAGCTCAGGGACTAGCGGTTCCCGACAGAGCACAGATACGCAGTATTTT

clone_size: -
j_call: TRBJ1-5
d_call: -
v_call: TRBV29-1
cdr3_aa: CSVQEDGNQPQHF
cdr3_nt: TGCAGCGTGCAGGAAGATGGCAATCAGCCCCAGCATTTT

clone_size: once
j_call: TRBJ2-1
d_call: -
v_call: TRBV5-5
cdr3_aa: CASSLAQQSSYNEQFF
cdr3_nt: TGTGCCAGCAGCTTGGCCCAACAGTCCTCCTACAATGAGCAGTTCTTC

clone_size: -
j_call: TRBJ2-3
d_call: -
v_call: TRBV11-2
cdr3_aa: CASSLRGRATDTQYF
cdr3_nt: TGTGCCAGCAGCTTAAGGGGCAGGGCGACAGATACGCAGTATTTT